What follows describes a single T cell receptor beta chain. What it recognizes is unknown. Germline CDR1 is MDHEN and CDR2 is SYDVKM. The CDR3 extends over 14 amino acids. The V gene lost 4 bases and the J gene lost 13 bases, with 17 bases spanning the gap. The time point here: patch test 3, about 24 weeks after DPC sensitization. Treatment given: therapeutic diphenylcyclopropenone sensitization with weekly scalp DPC. The data originate from a study of human T cells and chemical hapten exposure. Study-level information: 2% DPC applied to a roughly 2 cm by roughly 2 cm arm area sensitized donors. General study findings and limits: Counts of expanded TCRs (at PT1) showed a positive correlation with patch test score.

TCRdb reprocessed the RACE reads via MiXCR and lists one record per CDR3 protein. The repertoire includes tens of thousands of distinct CDR3 sequences, around 10% of them detected once, and roughly 1.4% sits in the top ten. The genes are TRBV28 and TRBJ1-6; no firm D call. This specimen consisted of whole blood, obtained in connection with sensitization to the hapten diphenylcyclopropenone (DPC). The TCR originated in a woman aged 45-59 years with alopecia areata. Some clones in this sample may be carry-over from other donors' samples. The CDR3 protein is CASSSPSFNRPLHF. CDR3 DNA sequence: TGTGCCAGCAGTTCCCCCAGTTTTAATCGGCCCCTCCACTTT.